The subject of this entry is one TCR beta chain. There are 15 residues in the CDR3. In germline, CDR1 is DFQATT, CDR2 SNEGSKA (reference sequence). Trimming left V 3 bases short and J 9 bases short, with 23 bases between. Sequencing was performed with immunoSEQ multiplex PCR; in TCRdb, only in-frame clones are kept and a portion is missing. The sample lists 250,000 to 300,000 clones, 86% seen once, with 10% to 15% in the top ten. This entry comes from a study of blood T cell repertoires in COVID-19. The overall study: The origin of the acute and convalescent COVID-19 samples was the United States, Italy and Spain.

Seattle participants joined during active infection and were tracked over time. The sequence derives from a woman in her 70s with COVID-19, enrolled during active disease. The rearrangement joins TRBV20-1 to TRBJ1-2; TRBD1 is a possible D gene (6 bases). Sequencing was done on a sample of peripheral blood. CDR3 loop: CSASFTGLLQGSYTF. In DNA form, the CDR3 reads TGCAGTGCTAGTTTCACTGGCCTACTACAGGGAAGCTACACCTTC.